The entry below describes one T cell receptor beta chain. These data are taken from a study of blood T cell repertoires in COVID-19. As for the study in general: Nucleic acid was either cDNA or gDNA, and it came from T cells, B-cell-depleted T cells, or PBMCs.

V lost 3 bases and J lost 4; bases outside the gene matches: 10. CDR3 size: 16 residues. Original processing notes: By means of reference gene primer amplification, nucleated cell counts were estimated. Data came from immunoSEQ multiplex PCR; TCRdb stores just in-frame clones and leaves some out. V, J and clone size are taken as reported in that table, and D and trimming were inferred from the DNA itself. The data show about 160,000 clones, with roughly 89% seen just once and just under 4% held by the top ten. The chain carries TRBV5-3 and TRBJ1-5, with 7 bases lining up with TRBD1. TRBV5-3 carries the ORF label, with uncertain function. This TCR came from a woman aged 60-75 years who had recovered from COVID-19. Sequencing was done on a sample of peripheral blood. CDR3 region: CARSSLGRDRNQPQHF. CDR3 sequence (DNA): TGTGCCAGAAGCTCCCTCGGGCGGGACAGAAATCAGCCCCAGCATTTT.